What follows describes a single T cell receptor (beta chain). Its antigen is not known. The record originates from a study of shared clonotypes between healthy human individuals. Study-level results: Sampling used blood alone; tissue repertoires probably differ. Rarefaction exposed incomplete sorted-subset sequencing despite large depth.

Sequencing used immunoSEQ multiplex PCR; TCRdb keeps in-frame clones, though not all of them. The sample lists 1,100,000 or so clones; around 82% were seen once. This TCR was recovered from a man between 18 and 29 years old in good health. Some clones in this sample may be carry-over from other donors' samples. Input material: memory CD4+ T cells from PBMCs. Subset defined: CD45RA-negative fraction.

CDR3 loop: CASSYSTSGMNTGELFF. The CDR3 DNA reads as TGTGCCAGCAGCTATAGCACTAGCGGGATGAACACCGGGGAGCTGTTTTTT. This chain uses TRBV5-6 with TRBJ2-2, with 10 bases aligning to TRBD2. CDR3 size: 17 residues. Germline values: CDR1 SGHDT, CDR2 YYEEEE. The J segment lost 1 base and the V segment lost 3 bases, leaving 6 bases of the junction unmatched.